One sample yielded the 14 T cell receptor beta chains listed below, sequenced in a study of post-analysis software for immune sequencing data. Each TCR beta cDNA library carried unique molecular identifiers. MiXCR was run by TCRdb on the PCR reads, yielding one entry per CDR3 protein. The data show 740,000 or so distinct CDR3 sequences, around 50% seen once. Overall study results and limits: Patients had higher frequencies than controls of a handful of TRBV segments, including TRBV5-6, TRBV5-1 and TRBV20-1.

Their antigen targets remain unknown. Specimen: blood. These TCRs come from a girl aged 10 to 17 with multiple sclerosis.

The chain joins TRBV20-1 to TRBJ2-7, with 12 bases that match TRBD2. The germline CDR1 and CDR2 sequences are DFQATT and SNEGSKA (reference sequence). After removal of 3 bases from V and 7 bases from J, the junction contained 10 bases not matched to a gene. The CDR3 runs 15 residues. The CDR3 DNA sequence: TGCAGTGCTAGGGACCTAGCGGGAGGGCACCGTGAGCAGTACTTC. This codes for CSARDLAGGHREQYF.

The V gene is TRBV13, the J gene TRBJ1-3, with D possibly TRBD1 on 6 matching bases. This CDR3 contains 14 residues. Trimming removed 5 bases at V and 3 bases at J, with 11 bases between. Germline V gene lookup returns CDR1 PRHDT and CDR2 FYEKMQ (reference sequence). The chain's CDR3 is CASSPWGRGNTIYF. The CDR3, as DNA: TGTGCCAGCAGCCCCTGGGGGCGTGGAAACACCATATATTTT.

The chain is built from TRBV7-9 and TRBJ2-7, with D uncertain. In germline, CDR1 is SEHNR, CDR2 FQNEAQ (reference sequence). V shed 8 bases and J shed 3 bases, with 23 bases lying between them. This CDR3 is 16 amino acids long. The chain's CDR3 is CASEPSYFARNYEQYF. CDR3 sequence (DNA): TGTGCCAGCGAACCCTCCTACTTTGCTCGCAACTACGAGCAGTACTTC. Filled out from reference TRBV7-9 and TRBJ2-7, the complete variable domain reads DTGVSQNPRHKITKRGQNVTFRCDPISEHNRLYWYRQTLGQGPEFLTYFQNEAQLEKSRLLSDRFSAERPKGSFSTLEIQRTEQGDSAMYLCASEPSYFARNYEQYFGPGTRLTVT.

This clonotype was counted only a few times. The chain uses TRBV6-5 and TRBJ2-7; D might be TRBD1 (6 bases). V was shortened by 7 bases and J by 5 bases, with 15 bases between the two germline ends. CDR3 length equals 13 residues. Germline assignment: CDR1 MNHEY and CDR2 SVGAGI. CDR3 region: CASMGSTGHEQYF. DNA of the CDR3: TGTGCCAGCATGGGTTCGACAGGCCACGAGCAGTACTTC.

This clonotype was counted only a few times. The chain joins TRBV3-1 to TRBJ2-3, with D hard to call. The CDR3 spans 13 residues. Germline assignment: CDR1 LGHDT and CDR2 YNNKEL (reference sequence). The V end lost 4 bases, the J end lost 2 bases, and 7 bases lay between the germline ends. CDR3 coding DNA: TGTGCCAGCAGCCCTACCTACACAGATACGCAGTATTTT. As protein: CASSPTYTDTQYF.

The V and J genes are TRBV5-5 and TRBJ2-2; possibly TRBD1 for D (6 bases). V was trimmed by 1 base and J by 0 bases, leaving 16 bases between them. Germline values: CDR1 SGHKS, CDR2 YYEKEE (reference sequence). The CDR3 covers 18 residues. In DNA form, the CDR3 reads TGTGCCAGCAGCTTGACGGTGACAGGCCGTTCGAACACCGGGGAGCTGTTTTTT. Protein sequence: CASSLTVTGRSNTGELFF.

This clonotype is a singleton in its sample. The V and J genes are TRBV5-1 and TRBJ2-7; possible D gene TRBD2, 5 bases. This CDR3 spans 14 amino acids. Germline V lookup: CDR1 SGHRS, CDR2 YFSETQ. V shed 0 bases and J shed 2 bases, with 9 bases lying between them. The CDR3 DNA follows: TGCGCCAGCAGCTTGGGTGAGGGCCCCTACGAGCAGTACTTC. This translates into CASSLGEGPYEQYF.

The V and J genes are TRBV6-6 and TRBJ1-6; the D gene is possibly TRBD1 (6 bases). The CDR3 spans 16 residues. The germline gives CDR1 MNHNY, CDR2 SVGAGI (reference sequence). Trimming left V 7 bases short and J 8 bases short, with 21 bases between. CDR3 in amino acids: CASIKTPEHRDSPLHF. The CDR3 DNA follows: TGTGCCAGCATCAAAACCCCAGAACACAGGGATTCACCCCTCCACTTT.

The chain is built from TRBV2 and TRBJ2-2; D unresolved. With 4 bases removed from V and 6 bases from J, the gap between germline ends came to 6 bases. CDR1 is SNHLY and CDR2 is FYNNEI in the germline V gene. The CDR3 sequence is 12 residues long. The CDR3 here is CASSGFAGELFF. As DNA, the CDR3 is TGTGCCAGCAGTGGGTTTGCCGGGGAGCTGTTTTTT.

The J gene is TRBJ2-5, the V gene TRBV7-9; 13 bases line up with TRBD2. The CDR3 is 16 amino acids. The ends lost 4 bases at V and 5 bases at J; junction bases unmatched: 7. Germline V gene sequence: CDR1 SEHNR, CDR2 FQNEAQ (reference sequence). The CDR3 DNA reads as TGTGCCAGCAGCTCACCAGGACTAGCGGGAGCTGAGACCCAGTACTTC. Protein product: CASSSPGLAGAETQYF. Full variable domain (outside the CDR3, taken from reference TRBV7-9 and TRBJ2-5): DTGVSQNPRHKITKRGQNVTFRCDPISEHNRLYWYRQTLGQGPEFLTYFQNEAQLEKSRLLSDRFSAERPKGSFSTLEIQRTEQGDSAMYLCASSSPGLAGAETQYFGPGTRLLVL.

This chain connects TRBV27 to TRBJ2-7, with a weak D call TRBD1 (5 bases). Germline V lookup: CDR1 MNHEY, CDR2 SMNVEV (reference sequence). CDR3 length equals 14 residues. The ends were cut back, 2 bases at V and 6 bases at J, with 14 bases in the middle. The DNA for the CDR3 is TGTGCCAGCAGTTTAACCGGAGCAGGGATCGAGCAGTACTTC. This translates into CASSLTGAGIEQYF.

The table lists this clonotype with a few counts. This sequence joins TRBV5-1 and TRBJ1-2; 9 bases match TRBD1. Germline CDR1 reads SGHRS; CDR2 reads YFSETQ. J lost 8 bases, V lost 0 bases, and 2 bases had no gene match. The CDR3 has 13 amino acids. The CDR3 coding sequence is TGCGCCAGCAGCTTGGAACAGGGGGCCGGCTACACCTTC. Its protein product is CASSLEQGAGYTF.

DNA for the CDR3: TGTGCCAGCAGTGAACTTGGGCGGGGAGAACTTCTCCGAAGTCTGGCAGATACGCAGTATTTT. Encoded protein: CASSELGRGELLRSLADTQYF. The V gene is TRBV2, the J gene TRBJ2-3, with TRBD2 as a possible D gene (6 bases). The V gene's germline CDR1 is SNHLY and CDR2 FYNNEI. The V and J ends lost 2 bases and 4 bases respectively, with 31 bases between them. The CDR3 is 21 residues long. Using reference TRBV2 and TRBJ2-3 for the parts outside the CDR3, the full variable domain is EPEVTQTPSHQVTQMGQEVILRCVPISNHLYFYWYRQILGQKVEFLVSFYNNEISEKSEIFDDQFSVERPDGSNFTLKIRSTKLEDSAMYFCASSELGRGELLRSLADTQYFGPGTRLTVL.

This clonotype has just a few counts. V is TRBV7-9 and J is TRBJ2-1; TRBD2 aligns across 13 bases. The length of the CDR3 is 17 residues. The V gene end was trimmed by 5 bases and the J gene end by 10 bases; junction bases not matched to a gene: 14. Germline V gene lookup returns CDR1 SEHNR and CDR2 FQNEAQ (reference sequence). The CDR3 loop is CASSPRLAGGLVGEQFF. The CDR3 bases are TGTGCCAGCAGCCCCAGACTAGCGGGGGGACTGGTAGGGGAGCAGTTCTTC.